The 10 T cell receptor beta chains below all came from one sample that was sequenced in a study of shared clonotypes between healthy human individuals. CD45RO-negative, CCR7-positively selected cells formed the naive CD8 fraction, excluding terminally differentiated effector memory CD45RA+ cells. TCRdb keeps only in-frame clones here, not all; method: immunoSEQ multiplex PCR. The table lists about 2.2 million clones, over 85% of them singletons. What was sequenced was naive CD8+ T cells from PBMCs. The receptors come from a man younger than 35 in good health. Some clones in this sample may be carry-over from other donors' samples.

This chain links TRBV6-1 with TRBJ2-7, with TRBD1 matching over 9 bases. Germline V gene lookup returns CDR1 MNHNS and CDR2 SASEGT. The CDR3 runs 14 residues. Trimming cost V 4 bases and J 7 bases; bases outside gene matches: 8. The CDR3 here is CASSGGTGIAEQYF. The CDR3 DNA reads as TGTGCCAGCAGTGGGGGGACAGGGATCGCGGAGCAGTACTTC.

The J gene is TRBJ1-2, the V gene TRBV29-1, with TRBD1 as a possible D gene (5 bases). The CDR3 extends over 14 amino acids. Per germline, CDR1 SQVTM and CDR2 ANQGSEA. The ends were cut back, 1 base at V and 2 bases at J, with 11 bases in the middle. In DNA form, the CDR3 reads TGCAGCGTTGAAGCCGTGGACACCAACTATGGCTACACCTTC. It is translated as CSVEAVDTNYGYTF.

The gene calls are TRBV11-1 and TRBJ2-7; 7 bases are shared with TRBD1. CDR1 is SGHAT, CDR2 FQDESV, per germline (reference sequence). The V segment lost 5 bases and the J segment 3 bases; nucleotides outside the gene matches: 13. The CDR3 is 16 amino acids. The CDR3 sequence is CASSLHRTGELYEQYF. The DNA of the CDR3 is TGTGCCAGCAGCCTACATCGGACAGGTGAACTCTACGAGCAGTACTTC.

V and J are TRBV5-1 and TRBJ2-6; TRBD1 matches 8 bases. This CDR3 has 17 residues. V was clipped by 3 bases and J by 1 base; unmatched bases: 6. Germline values: CDR1 SGHRS, CDR2 YFSETQ. CDR3 in amino acids: CASSSDRDGSGANVLTF. CDR3 sequence (DNA): TGCGCCAGCAGCTCGGACAGGGATGGATCTGGGGCCAACGTCCTGACTTTC.

The J gene is TRBJ2-1, the V gene TRBV30; D is unresolved. The germline V and J ends were trimmed by 5 bases and 9 bases, with 14 bases remaining between them. Germline assignment: CDR1 GTSNPN and CDR2 SVGIG (reference sequence). CDR3 length: 12 residues. The CDR3 is CAWELRNGEQFF. CDR3 DNA sequence: TGTGCCTGGGAGTTACGGAACGGTGAGCAGTTCTTC.

The genes are TRBV12-5 and TRBJ2-1; 12 nucleotides line up with TRBD2. The CDR3 consists of 15 residues. Trimming removed 5 bases from V and 8 bases from J; junction bases left unmatched: 7. Germline V gene sequence: CDR1 LGHNT, CDR2 FRNRAP. Here the CDR3 reads CASGLGTSGLDEQFF. CDR3 bases: TGTGCTAGTGGTCTAGGGACTAGCGGGTTGGATGAGCAGTTCTTC.

This clone occurred a few times. The same CDR3 can be traced to other DNA sequences in this sample. The gene calls are TRBV7-2 and TRBJ2-2; D call uncertain. CDR1 SGHTA and CDR2 FQGNSA come from the germline V gene. The CDR3 contains 11 residues. The germline V and J ends were trimmed by 3 bases and 9 bases, with 5 bases remaining between them. The CDR3 DNA sequence: TGTGCCAGCAGCTTGGGTTGGGAGCTGTTTTTT. It encodes CASSLGWELFF. Full variable domain (rest looked up from reference TRBV7-2 and TRBJ2-2): GAGVSQSPSNKVTEKGKDVELRCDPISGHTALYWYRQSLGQGLEFLIYFQGNSAPDKSGLPSDRFSAERTGGSVSTLTIQRTQQEDSAVYLCASSLGWELFFGEGSRLTVL.

This chain connects TRBV11-3 to TRBJ2-7, with 9 bases lining up with TRBD1. The V segment lost 9 bases and the J segment 3 bases; nucleotides outside the gene matches: 3. Per the germline V gene, CDR1 is SGHNT and CDR2 is YENEEA. This CDR3 spans 12 amino acids. The CDR3 is CARGDRDYEQYF. The CDR3 bases are TGTGCCAGGGGGGACAGGGACTACGAGCAGTACTTC.

As for this clone: Other DNA variants within this sample encode the same CDR3. The CDR3 DNA reads TGCAGCGTTGGGGGGGACAGCTCCTACGAGCAGTACTTC. Amino acids: CSVGGDSSYEQYF. This chain uses TRBV29-1 with TRBJ2-7; a weak D match, TRBD1 (7 bases). This CDR3 is 13 amino acids long. CDR1 is SQVTM and CDR2 is ANQGSEA in the germline V gene. Between the trimmed V and J ends, which lost 4 bases and 0 bases, there was a span of 10 bases.

This chain joins TRBV10-3 and TRBJ2-1; 12 bases agree with TRBD2. Germline V gene data show CDR1 as ENHRY and CDR2 as SYGVKD. Germline trimming cut 3 bases from V and 8 bases from J; bases unmatched to any gene: 14. CDR3 length: 18 amino acids. DNA for the CDR3: TGTGCCATCAGTGATATCTTCTGGGAGACTAGCGGGAGTGATGAGCAGTTCTTC. Protein product: CAISDIFWETSGSDEQFF.